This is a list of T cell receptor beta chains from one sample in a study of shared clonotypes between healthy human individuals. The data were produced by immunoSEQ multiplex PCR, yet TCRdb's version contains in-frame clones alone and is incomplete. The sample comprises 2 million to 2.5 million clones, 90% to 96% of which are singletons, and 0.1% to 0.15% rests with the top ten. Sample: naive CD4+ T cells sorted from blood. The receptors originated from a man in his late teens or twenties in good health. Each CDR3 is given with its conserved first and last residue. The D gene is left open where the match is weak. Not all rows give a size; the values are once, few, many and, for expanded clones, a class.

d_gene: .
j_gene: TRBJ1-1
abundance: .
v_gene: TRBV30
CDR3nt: TGTGCCTGGAGTTTTAACAGGGTCGGAACTGAAGCTTTCTTT
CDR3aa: CAWSFNRVGTEAFF

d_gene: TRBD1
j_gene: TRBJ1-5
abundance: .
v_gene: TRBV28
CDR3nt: TGTGCCAGCAGTTTCCGGACAGGGATGAGGAATCAGCCCCAGCATTTT
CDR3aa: CASSFRTGMRNQPQHF

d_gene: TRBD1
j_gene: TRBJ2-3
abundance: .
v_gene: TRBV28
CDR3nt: TGTGCCAGCAGTACGGGACAGCTCAAGCAGTATTTT
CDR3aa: CASSTGQLKQYF

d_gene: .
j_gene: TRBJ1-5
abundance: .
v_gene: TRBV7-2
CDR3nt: TGTGCCAGCAGCTTAACCAGTCAGCCCCAGCATTTT
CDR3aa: CASSLTSQPQHF

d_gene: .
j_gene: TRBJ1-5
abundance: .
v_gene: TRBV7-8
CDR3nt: TGTGCCAGCAGCTCGAATATGGGATTTCAGCCCCAGCATTTT
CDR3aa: CASSSNMGFQPQHF

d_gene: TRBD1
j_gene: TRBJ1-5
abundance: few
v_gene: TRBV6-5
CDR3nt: TGTGCCAGCAGTTACTCACAGGGGGGTCAGCCCCAGCATTTT
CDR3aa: CASSYSQGGQPQHF

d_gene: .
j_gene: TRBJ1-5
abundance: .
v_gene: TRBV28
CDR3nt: TGTGCCAGCAGTCCCGGCGGGGCCTCTCAGCCCCAGCATTTT
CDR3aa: CASSPGGASQPQHF

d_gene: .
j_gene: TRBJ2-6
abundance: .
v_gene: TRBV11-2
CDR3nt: TGTGCCAGCAGCTTAAGCACGGGCGGCAGACTCTCTGGGGCCAACGTCCTGACTTTC
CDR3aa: CASSLSTGGRLSGANVLTF

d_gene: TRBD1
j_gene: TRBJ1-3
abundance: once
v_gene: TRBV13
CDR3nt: TGTGCCAGCAGTTCTGACAGGGGGCCCGGAAACACCATATATTTT
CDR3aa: CASSSDRGPGNTIYF

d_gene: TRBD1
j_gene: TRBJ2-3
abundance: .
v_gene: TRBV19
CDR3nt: TGTGCCAGTAGCCTCGCCGGACAGGGGTACGATACGCAGTATTTT
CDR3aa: CASSLAGQGYDTQYF

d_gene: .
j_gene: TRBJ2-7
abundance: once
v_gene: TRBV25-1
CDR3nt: TGTGCCAGCAGTGGTCCAGGGGGGCAGACCTACGAGCAGTACTTC
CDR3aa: CASSGPGGQTYEQYF

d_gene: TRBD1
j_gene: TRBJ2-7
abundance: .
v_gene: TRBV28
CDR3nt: TGTGCCAGCAAGTCAGGGGGTGGGTACGAGCAGTACTTC
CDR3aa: CASKSGGGYEQYF

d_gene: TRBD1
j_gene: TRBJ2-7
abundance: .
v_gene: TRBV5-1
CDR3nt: TGCGCCAGCAGACAGGGGGCTAGCATGAACGAGCAGTACTTC
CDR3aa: CASRQGASMNEQYF

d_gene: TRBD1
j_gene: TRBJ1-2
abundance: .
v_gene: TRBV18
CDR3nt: TGTGCCAGCTCGCGGGGACAGGGGGCGAACTATGGCTACACCTTC
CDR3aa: CASSRGQGANYGYTF

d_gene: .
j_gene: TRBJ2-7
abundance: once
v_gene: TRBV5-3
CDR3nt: TGTGCCAGAAGCCCAGACTCAGGGGTTCGAGGGGGTAATGATCACGAGCAGTACTTC
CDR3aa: CARSPDSGVRGGNDHEQYF

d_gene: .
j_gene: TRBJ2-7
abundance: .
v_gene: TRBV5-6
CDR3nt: TGTGCCAGCAGCTTCAGCTCCTACGAGCAGTACTTC
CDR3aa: CASSFSSYEQYF